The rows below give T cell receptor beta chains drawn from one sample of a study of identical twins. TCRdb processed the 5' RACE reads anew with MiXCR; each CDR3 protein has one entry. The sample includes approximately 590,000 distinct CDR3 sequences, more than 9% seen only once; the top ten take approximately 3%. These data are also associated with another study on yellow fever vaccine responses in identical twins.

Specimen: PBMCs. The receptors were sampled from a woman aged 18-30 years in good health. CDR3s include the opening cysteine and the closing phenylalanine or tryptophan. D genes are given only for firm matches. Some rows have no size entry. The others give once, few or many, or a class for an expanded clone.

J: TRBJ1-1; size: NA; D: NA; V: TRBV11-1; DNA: TGTGCCAGCAGCCGATGGGACACCACGAACACTGAAGCTTTCTTT; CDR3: CASSRWDTTNTEAFF
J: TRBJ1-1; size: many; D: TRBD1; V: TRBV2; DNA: TGTGCCAGCCTTAGACAGGGGAAAACTGAAGCTTTCTTT; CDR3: CASLRQGKTEAFF
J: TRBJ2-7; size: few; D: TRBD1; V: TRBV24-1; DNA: TGTGCCACCAGTGATTCACGGGACAGTCGCCACTACGAGCAGTACTTC; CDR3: CATSDSRDSRHYEQYF
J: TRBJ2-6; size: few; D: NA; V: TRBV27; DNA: TGTGCCAGCAGTTTATCAGGGACTGGGGCCAACGTCCTGACTTTC; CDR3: CASSLSGTGANVLTF
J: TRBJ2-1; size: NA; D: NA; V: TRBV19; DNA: TGTGCCAGTAGTCTCTGGGGACCCCTCAACAATGAGCAGTTCTTC; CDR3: CASSLWGPLNNEQFF
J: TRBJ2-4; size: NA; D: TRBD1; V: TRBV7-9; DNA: TGTGCCAGCAGCTTAGCGCTGGACAGGGGGGTTAACATTCAGTACTTC; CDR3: CASSLALDRGVNIQYF
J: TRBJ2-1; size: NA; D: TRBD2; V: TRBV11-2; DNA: TGTGCCAGCAGCCTAGCGGGGGGGCCATATGATGAGCAGTTCTTC; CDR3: CASSLAGGPYDEQFF
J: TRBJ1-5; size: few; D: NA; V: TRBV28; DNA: TGTGCCAGCAACCTGGGGTTCAGGGTGCAGCCCCAGCATTTT; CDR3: CASNLGFRVQPQHF
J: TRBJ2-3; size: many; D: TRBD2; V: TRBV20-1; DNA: TGCAGTGCTAGAGCCATACCGCCGCTAGCGGAGTGGGTGGATACGCAGTATTTT; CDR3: CSARAIPPLAEWVDTQYF
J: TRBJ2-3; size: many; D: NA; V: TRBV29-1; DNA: TGCAGCGTTGAACCGCCGGGGCAGACAGATACGCAGTATTTT; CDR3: CSVEPPGQTDTQYF
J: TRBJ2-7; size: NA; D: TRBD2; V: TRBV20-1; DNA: TGCAGTGTCCGGACTAGCGGAACCTACGAGCAGTACTTC; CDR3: CSVRTSGTYEQYF
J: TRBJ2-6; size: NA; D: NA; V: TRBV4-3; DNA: TGCGCCAGCAGCCAAGATCGAAACTGGGACGTCCTGACTTTC; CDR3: CASSQDRNWDVLTF
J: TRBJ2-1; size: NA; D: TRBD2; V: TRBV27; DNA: TGTGCCAGCAGCCGATCCGGGACCGGGGGGGGCAATGAGCAGTTCTTC; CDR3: CASSRSGTGGGNEQFF
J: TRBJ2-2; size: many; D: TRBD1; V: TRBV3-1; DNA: TGTGCCAGCAGCCAAGGACAGGGGGGCGGGGAGCTGTTTTTT; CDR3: CASSQGQGGGELFF
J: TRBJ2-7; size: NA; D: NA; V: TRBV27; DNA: TGTGCCAGCAGATCCTCCTACCCCGAGCAGTACTTC; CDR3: CASRSSYPEQYF
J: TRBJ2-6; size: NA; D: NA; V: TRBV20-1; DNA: TGCAGTGCAACCAGGGGGGCGGGGGCCAACGTCCTGACTTTC; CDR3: CSATRGAGANVLTF
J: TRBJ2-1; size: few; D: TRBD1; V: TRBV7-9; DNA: TGTGCCAGCAGCTTACCAGGACAGGGCAATGAGCAGTTCTTC; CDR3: CASSLPGQGNEQFF
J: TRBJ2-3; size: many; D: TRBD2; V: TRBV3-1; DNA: TGTGCCAGCAGCCAAGATCCGCCAGCGGGGAGGACAGATACGCAGTATTTT; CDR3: CASSQDPPAGRTDTQYF
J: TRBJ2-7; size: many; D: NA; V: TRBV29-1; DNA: TGCAGCGTTGAAGAAACAGGGAGATATCTACGCGAGCAGTACTTC; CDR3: CSVEETGRYLREQYF
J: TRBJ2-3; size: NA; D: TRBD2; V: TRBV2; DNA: TGTGCCTGCCGGACTAGCGGCACAGATACGCAGTATTTT; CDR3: CACRTSGTDTQYF
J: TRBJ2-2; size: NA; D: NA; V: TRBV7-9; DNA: TGTGCCAGCAGAAAAGACGGGGCCGGGGAGCTGTTTTTT; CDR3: CASRKDGAGELFF
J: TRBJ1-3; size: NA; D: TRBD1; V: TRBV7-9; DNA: TGTGCCAGCAGCTTCCAGACAGGGTCGAAGTCTGGAAACACCATATATTTT; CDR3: CASSFQTGSKSGNTIYF
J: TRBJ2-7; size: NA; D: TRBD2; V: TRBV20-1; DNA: TGCAGTGCTACCGGACTAGCGGGAGGCCCGTACGAGCAGTACTTC; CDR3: CSATGLAGGPYEQYF
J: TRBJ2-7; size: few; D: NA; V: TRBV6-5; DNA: TGTGCCAGCAGTACTAACAGGGCCTACGAGCAGTACTTC; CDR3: CASSTNRAYEQYF
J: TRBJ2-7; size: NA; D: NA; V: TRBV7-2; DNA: TGTGCCAGCAGCTTAGCTGCTGCGGTCGAGCAGTACTTC; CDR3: CASSLAAAVEQYF
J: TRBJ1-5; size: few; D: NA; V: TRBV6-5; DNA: TGTGCCAGCAGTTCCCAACTCGCCGGTTCAAGCAATCAGCCCCAGCATTTT; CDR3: CASSSQLAGSSNQPQHF
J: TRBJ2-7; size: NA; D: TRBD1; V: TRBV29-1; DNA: TGCAGCCGGGCCCTTGGACAGGGGCGACCCTACGAGCAGTACTTC; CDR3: CSRALGQGRPYEQYF
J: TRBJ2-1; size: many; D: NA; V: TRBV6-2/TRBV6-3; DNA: TGTGCCAGCAGTTCCAATGAGCAGTTCTTC; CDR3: CASSSNEQFF
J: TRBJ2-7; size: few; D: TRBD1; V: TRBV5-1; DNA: TGCGCCAGCAGCCGAGACCACCCCCGGGACAGGGGGGAATACGAGCAGTACTTC; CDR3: CASSRDHPRDRGEYEQYF
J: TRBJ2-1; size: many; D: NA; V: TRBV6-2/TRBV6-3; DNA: TGTGCCAGCAGTTCCACCTTGGGCTCTTTGCAGTTCTTC; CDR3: CASSSTLGSLQFF
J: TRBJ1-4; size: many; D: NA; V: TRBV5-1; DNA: TGCGCCAGCAGCTTGGCCTTGGGTTCGAATACCTTAGGCTATGAAAAACTGTTTTTT; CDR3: CASSLALGSNTLGYEKLFF
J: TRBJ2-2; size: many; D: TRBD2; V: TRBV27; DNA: TGTGCCAGCAGACCCTGGGGGGGGTCCGGGGAGCTGTTTTTT; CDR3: CASRPWGGSGELFF
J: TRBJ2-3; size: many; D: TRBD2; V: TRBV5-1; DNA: TGCGCCAGCAGCTTGTGGTACCTCCCGACTAGCGGAAGCACAGATACGCAGTATTTT; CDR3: CASSLWYLPTSGSTDTQYF
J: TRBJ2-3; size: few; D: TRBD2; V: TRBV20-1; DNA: TGCAGTGCTAGCTCCCTAGCGGGAGCCTCTATCGCAGATACGCAGTATTTT; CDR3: CSASSLAGASIADTQYF
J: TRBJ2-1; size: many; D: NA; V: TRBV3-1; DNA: TGTGCCAGCAGCCAAGCAAACAATGAGCAGTTCTTC; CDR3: CASSQANNEQFF
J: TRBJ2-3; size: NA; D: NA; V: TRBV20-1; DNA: TGCAGTGCCCACTCTAAGCGGAACACAGATACGCAGTATTTT; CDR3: CSAHSKRNTDTQYF
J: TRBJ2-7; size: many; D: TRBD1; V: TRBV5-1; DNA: TGTGCCAGCAGTCGAGGACAGGCCTCCTACGAGCAGTACTTC; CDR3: CASSRGQASYEQYF
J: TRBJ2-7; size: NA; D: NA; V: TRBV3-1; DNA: TGTGCCAGCAGCCAAGGAGGGACATTAAACGAGCAGTACTTC; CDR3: CASSQGGTLNEQYF
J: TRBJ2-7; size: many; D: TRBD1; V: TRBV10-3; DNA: TGTGCCATCAGTGGCCCCTCGACAGGGATCGAGCAGTACTTC; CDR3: CAISGPSTGIEQYF
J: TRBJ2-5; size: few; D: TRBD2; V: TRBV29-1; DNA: TGCAGCGTCGCACGACTAGCGGGGGGGCGAGAGACCCAGTACTTC; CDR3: CSVARLAGGRETQYF
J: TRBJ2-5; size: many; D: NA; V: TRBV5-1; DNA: TGCGCCAGCAGCTTGGTCCAGGGCGGAGAGACCCAGTACTTC; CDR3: CASSLVQGGETQYF
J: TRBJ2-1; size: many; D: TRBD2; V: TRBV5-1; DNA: TGCGCCAGCAGCTGGGGACTAGGTGGGGATGAGCAGTTCTTC; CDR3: CASSWGLGGDEQFF
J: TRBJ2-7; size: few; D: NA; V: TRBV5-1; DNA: TGCGCCAGCAGTGAGGGGACACTGACTCGCTACGAGCAGTACTTC; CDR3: CASSEGTLTRYEQYF
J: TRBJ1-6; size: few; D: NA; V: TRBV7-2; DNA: TGTGCCAGCAGCTTACTTTGGACGGAGTCACCCCTCCACTTT; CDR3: CASSLLWTESPLHF
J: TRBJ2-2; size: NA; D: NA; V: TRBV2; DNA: TGTGCCAGCAGATTAAAACAGGGAACCGGGGAGCTGTTTTTT; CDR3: CASRLKQGTGELFF
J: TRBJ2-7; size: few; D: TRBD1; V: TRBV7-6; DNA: TGTGCCAGCAGCTTAGCCGCTACAGGGGGCTCCTACGAGCAGTACTTC; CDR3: CASSLAATGGSYEQYF
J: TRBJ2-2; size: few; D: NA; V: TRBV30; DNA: TGTGCCGGATGGGCCGGGGCCGGCACCGGGGAGCTGTTTTTT; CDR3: CAGWAGAGTGELFF
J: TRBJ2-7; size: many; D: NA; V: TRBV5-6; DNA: TGTGCCAGCAGGCTCACCCCTGGTGCCGAGCAGTACTTC; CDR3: CASRLTPGAEQYF
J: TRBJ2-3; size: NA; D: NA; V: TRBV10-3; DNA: TGTGCCATCAGTGAGCCCCTAGTACCGTATACGCAGTATTTT; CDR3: CAISEPLVPYTQYF
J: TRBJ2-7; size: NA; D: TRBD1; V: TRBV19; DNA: TGTGCCAGTAGTATAGAAAACGGACAGGGGAGTACCTACGAGCAGTACTTC; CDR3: CASSIENGQGSTYEQYF
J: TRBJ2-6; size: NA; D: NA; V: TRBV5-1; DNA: TGCGCCAGCAGCGAGGGACGGAGCTCTGGGGCCAACGTCCTGACTTTC; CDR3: CASSEGRSSGANVLTF
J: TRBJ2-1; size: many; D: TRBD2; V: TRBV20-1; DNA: TGCAGTGCCAAACTCCACTATGAGCGGGATACCTACAATGAGCAGTTCTTC; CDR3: CSAKLHYERDTYNEQFF
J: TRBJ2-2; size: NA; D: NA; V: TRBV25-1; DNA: TGTGCCAGCAGTTCCGGGACATGGTACACCGGGGAGCTGTTTTTT; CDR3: CASSSGTWYTGELFF
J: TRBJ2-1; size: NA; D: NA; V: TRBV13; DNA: TGTGCCCTCAGTCGTGACACCCGTAGCCCCGCTTATAACAATGAGCAGTTCTTC; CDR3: CALSRDTRSPAYNNEQFF
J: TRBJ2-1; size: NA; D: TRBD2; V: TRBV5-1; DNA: TGCGCCAGCAGCTTGGTGTTGGCGGGAGGGGCCCTCAATGAGCAGTTCTTC; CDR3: CASSLVLAGGALNEQFF